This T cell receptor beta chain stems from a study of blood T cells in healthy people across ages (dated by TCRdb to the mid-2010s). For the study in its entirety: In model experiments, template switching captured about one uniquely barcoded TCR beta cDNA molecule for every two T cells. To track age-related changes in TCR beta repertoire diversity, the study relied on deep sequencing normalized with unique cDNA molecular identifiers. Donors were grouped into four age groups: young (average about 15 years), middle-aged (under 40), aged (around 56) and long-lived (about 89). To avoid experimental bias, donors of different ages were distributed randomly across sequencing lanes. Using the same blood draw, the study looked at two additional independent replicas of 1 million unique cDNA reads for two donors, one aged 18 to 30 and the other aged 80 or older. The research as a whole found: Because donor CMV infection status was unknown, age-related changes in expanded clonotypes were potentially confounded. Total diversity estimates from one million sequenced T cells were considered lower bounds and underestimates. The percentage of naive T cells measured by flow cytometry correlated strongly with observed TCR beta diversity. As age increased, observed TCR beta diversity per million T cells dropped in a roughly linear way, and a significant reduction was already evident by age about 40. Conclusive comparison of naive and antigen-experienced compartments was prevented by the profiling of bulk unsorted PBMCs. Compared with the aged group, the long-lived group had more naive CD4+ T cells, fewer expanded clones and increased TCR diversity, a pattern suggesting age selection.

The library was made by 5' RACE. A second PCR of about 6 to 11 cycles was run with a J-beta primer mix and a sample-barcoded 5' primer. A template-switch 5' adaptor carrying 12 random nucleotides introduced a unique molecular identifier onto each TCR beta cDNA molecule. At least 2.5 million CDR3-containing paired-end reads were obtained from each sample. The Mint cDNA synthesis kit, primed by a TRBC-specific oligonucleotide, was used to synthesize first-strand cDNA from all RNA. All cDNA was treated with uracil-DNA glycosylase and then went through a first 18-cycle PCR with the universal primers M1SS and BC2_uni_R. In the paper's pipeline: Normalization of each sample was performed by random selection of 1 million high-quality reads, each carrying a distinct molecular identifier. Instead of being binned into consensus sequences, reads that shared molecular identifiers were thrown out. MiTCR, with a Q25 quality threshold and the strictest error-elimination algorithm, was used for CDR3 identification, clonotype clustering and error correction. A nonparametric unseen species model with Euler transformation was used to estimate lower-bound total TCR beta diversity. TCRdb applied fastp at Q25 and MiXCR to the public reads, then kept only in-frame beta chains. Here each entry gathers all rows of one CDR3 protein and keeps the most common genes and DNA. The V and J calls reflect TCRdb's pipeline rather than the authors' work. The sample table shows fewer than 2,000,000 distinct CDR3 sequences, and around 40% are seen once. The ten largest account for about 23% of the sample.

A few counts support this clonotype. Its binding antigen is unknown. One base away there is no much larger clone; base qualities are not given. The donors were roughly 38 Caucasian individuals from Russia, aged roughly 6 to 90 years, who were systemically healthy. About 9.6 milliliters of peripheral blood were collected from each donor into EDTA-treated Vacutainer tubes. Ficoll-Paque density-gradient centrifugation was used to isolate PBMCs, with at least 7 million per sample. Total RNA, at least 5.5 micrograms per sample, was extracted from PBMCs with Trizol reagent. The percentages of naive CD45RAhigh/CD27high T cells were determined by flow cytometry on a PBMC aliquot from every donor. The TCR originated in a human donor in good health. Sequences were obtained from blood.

The CDR3 has the sequence CSARGAGVSSYEQYF. The bases are TGCAGTGCTAGAGGTGCGGGGGTATCATCCTACGAGCAGTACTTC. The sequence is built from TRBV20-1 and TRBJ2-7; the central 7 bases match TRBD2. For CDR1 and CDR2, the germline V gene (reference sequence) lists DFQATT and SNEGSKA. The V end gives up 1 base and the J end 1 base, leaving 7 bases in the junction not matched to a gene. Reading from cysteine to phenylalanine, the CDR3 counts 15 amino acids. Only the CDR3 DNA is retained, 45 bases long and in frame from the first base.